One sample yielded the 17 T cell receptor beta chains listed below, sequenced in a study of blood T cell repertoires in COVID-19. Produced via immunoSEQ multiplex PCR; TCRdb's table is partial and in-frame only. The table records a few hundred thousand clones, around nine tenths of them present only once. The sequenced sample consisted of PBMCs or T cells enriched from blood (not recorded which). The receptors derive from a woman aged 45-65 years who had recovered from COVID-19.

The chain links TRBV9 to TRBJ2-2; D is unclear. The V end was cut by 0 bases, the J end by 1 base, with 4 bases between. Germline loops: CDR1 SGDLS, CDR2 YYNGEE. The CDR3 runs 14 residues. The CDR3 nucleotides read TGTGCCAGCAGCGTAGCACTGAACACCGGGGAGCTGTTTTTT. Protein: CASSVALNTGELFF.

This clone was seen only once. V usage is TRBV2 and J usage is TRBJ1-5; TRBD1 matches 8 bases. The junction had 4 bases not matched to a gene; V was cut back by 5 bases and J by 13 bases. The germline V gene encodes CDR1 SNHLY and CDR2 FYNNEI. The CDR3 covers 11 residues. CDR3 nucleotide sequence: TGTGCCAGCAGTAACCGGGACAGGCAGCATTTT. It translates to CASSNRDRQHF.

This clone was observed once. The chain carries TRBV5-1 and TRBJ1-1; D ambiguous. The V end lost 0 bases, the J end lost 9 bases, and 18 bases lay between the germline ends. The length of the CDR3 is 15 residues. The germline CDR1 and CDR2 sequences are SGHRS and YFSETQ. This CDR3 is CASSLGQGASYQAFF. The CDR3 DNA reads TGCGCCAGCAGCTTGGGGCAAGGAGCAAGTTACCAAGCTTTCTTT.

The CDR3 DNA is TGTGCCAGCTCACGAGAGACAGCCCGAAGGAGCTCCTATAATTCACCCCTCCACTTT. Protein product: CASSRETARRSSYNSPLHF. The chain uses TRBV18 and TRBJ1-6, with D perhaps TRBD1 (5 bases). The germline V gene has CDR1 KGHSH and CDR2 LQKENI. The CDR3 has 19 amino acids. The ends were cut back, 4 bases at V and 0 bases at J, with 19 bases in the middle.

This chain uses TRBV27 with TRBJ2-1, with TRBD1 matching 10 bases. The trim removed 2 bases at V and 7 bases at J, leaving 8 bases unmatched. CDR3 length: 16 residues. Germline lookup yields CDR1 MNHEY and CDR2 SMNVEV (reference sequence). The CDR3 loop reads CASSLARGQGRNEQFF. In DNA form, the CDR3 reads TGTGCCAGCAGTTTAGCAAGGGGACAGGGGCGGAATGAGCAGTTCTTC.

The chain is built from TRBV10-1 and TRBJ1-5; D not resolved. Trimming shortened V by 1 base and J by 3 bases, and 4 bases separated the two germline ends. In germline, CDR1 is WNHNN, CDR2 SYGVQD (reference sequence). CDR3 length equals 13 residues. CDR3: CASSEWHNQPQHF. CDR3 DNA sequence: TGCGCCAGCAGTGAGTGGCACAATCAGCCCCAGCATTTT.

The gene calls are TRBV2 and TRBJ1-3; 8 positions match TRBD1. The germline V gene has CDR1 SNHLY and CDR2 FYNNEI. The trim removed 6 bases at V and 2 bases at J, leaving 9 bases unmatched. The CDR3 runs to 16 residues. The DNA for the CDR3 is TGTGCCAGCAGCCAACCCCCGGACAGGGCTGGAAACACCATATATTTT. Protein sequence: CASSQPPDRAGNTIYF. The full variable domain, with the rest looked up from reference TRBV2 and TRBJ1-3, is EPEVTQTPSHQVTQMGQEVILRCVPISNHLYFYWYRQILGQKVEFLVSFYNNEISEKSEIFDDQFSVERPDGSNFTLKIRSTKLEDSAMYFCASSQPPDRAGNTIYFGEGSWLTVV.

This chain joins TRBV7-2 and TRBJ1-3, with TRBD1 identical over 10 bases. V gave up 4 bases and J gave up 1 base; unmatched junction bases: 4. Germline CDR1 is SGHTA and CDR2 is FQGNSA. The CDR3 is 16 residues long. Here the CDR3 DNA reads TGTGCCAGCAGCTCGGGACAGGGGAGTTCTGGAAACACCATATATTTT. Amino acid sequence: CASSSGQGSSGNTIYF.

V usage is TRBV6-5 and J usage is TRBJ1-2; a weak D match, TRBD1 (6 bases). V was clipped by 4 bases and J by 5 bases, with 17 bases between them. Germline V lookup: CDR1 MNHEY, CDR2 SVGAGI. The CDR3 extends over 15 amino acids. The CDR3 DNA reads TGTGCCAGCAGTTTGCCCCAGGACAGACCTTATGGCTACACCTTC. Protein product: CASSLPQDRPYGYTF.

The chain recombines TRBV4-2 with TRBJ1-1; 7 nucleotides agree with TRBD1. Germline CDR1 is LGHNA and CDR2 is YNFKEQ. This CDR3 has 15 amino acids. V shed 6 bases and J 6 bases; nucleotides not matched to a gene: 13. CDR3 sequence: CASSWTGSPGAEAFF. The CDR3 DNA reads TGTGCCAGCAGTTGGACAGGCTCCCCGGGCGCTGAAGCTTTCTTT.

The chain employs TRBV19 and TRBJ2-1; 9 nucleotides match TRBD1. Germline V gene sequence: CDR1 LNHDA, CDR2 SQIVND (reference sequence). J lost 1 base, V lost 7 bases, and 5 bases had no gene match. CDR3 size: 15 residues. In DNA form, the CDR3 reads TGTGCCAGTACCGCGGACAGGGGATCCTACAATGAGCAGTTCTTC. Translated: CASTADRGSYNEQFF.

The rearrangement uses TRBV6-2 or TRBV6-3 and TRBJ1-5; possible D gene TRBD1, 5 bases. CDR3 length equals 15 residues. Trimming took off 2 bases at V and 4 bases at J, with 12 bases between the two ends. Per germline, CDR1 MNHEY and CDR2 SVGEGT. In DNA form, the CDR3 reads TGTGCCAGCAGTTACAGCGGGGGAAGAAATCAGCCCCAGCATTTT. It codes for CASSYSGGRNQPQHF.

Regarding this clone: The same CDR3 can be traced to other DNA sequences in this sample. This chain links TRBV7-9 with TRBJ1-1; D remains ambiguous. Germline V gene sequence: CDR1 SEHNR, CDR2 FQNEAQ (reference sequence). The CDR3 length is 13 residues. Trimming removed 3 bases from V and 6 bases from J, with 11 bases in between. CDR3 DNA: TGTGCCAGCAGCTTTGAGGGAGGCGCTGAAGCTTTCTTT. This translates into CASSFEGGAEAFF.

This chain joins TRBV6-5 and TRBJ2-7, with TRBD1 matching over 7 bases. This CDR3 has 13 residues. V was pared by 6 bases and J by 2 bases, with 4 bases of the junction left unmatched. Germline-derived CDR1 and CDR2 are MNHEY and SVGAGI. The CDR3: CASRGTEPYEQYF. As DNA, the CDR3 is TGTGCCAGCAGGGGGACAGAACCCTACGAGCAGTACTTC.

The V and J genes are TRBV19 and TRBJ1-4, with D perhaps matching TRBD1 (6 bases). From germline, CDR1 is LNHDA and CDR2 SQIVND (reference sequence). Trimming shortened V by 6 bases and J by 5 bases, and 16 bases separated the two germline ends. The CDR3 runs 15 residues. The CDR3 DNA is TGTGCCAGTAGGACAGGACGGAGGCACAATGAAAAACTGTTTTTT. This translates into CASRTGRRHNEKLFF.

The CDR3 DNA reads as TGTGCCAGCAGTTCCCCAGGGAGCAATCAGCCCCAGCATTTT. It encodes CASSSPGSNQPQHF. The V call is TRBV6-5, the J call TRBJ1-5; a weak D match, TRBD1 (5 bases). The germline V gene encodes CDR1 MNHEY and CDR2 SVGAGI. Trimming pared 4 bases from V and 1 base from J, leaving 8 bases between. This CDR3 has 14 residues.

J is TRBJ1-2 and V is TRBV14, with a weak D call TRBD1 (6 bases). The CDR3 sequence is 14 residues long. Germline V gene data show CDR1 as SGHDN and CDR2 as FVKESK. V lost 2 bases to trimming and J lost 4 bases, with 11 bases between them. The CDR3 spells CASSQIGGVYGYTF. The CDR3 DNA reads TGTGCCAGCAGCCAAATAGGGGGTGTCTATGGCTACACCTTC.